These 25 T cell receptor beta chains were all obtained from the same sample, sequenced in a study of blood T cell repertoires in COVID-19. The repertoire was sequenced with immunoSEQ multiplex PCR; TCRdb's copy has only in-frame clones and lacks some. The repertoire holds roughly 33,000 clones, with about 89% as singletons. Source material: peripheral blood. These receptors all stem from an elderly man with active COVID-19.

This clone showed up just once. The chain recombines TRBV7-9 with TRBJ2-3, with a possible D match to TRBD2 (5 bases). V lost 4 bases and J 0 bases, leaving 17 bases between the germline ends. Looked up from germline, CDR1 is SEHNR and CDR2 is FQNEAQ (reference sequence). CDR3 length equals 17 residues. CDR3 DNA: TGTGCCAGCAGCTCAGGAGGTGGACCAATTAGCACAGATACGCAGTATTTT. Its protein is CASSSGGGPISTDTQYF.

CDR3 nucleotides: TGTGCCAGCAGCTCTCGGGGTAGCTCCTACAATGAGCAGTTCTTC. This translates into CASSSRGSSYNEQFF. This sequence joins TRBV11-3 and TRBJ2-1; possibly TRBD2 for D (5 bases). Germline CDR1 reads SGHNT; CDR2 reads YENEEA. The CDR3 loop spans 15 amino acids. V lost 4 bases to trimming and J lost 0 bases, with 10 bases between them.

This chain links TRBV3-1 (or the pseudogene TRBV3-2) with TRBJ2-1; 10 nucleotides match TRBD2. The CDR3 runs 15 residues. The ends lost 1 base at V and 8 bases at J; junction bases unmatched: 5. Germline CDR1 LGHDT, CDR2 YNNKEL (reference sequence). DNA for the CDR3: TGTGCCAGCAGCCAAGGCACTAGCGGGAACGATGAGCAGTTCTTC. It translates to CASSQGTSGNDEQFF.

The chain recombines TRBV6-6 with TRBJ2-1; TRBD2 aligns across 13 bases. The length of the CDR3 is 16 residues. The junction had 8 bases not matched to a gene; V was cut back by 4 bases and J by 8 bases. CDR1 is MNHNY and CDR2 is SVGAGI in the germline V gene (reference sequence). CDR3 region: CASSWTSGRPQYEQFF. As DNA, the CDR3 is TGTGCCAGCAGTTGGACTAGCGGGAGACCTCAGTATGAGCAGTTCTTC.

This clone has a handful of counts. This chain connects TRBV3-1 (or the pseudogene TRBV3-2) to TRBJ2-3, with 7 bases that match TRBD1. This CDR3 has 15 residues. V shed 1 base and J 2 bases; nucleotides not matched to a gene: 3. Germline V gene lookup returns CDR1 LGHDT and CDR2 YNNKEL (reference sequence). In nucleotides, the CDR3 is TGTGCCAGCAGCCAAGGGACAGGCCTCACAGATACGCAGTATTTT. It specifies CASSQGTGLTDTQYF.

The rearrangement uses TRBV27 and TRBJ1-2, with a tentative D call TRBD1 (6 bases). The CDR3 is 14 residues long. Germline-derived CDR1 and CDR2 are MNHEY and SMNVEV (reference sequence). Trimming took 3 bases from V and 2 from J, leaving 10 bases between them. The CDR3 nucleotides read TGTGCCAGCAGTTTGCAGGGGCCCAACTATGGCTACACCTTC. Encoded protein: CASSLQGPNYGYTF.

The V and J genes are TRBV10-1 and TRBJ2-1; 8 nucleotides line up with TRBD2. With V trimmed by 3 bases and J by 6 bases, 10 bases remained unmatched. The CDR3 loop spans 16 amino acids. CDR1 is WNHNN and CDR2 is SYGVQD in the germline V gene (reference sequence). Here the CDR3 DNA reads TGCGCCAGCAGTGACTGGGGTGCGGGAGGTACCAATGAGCAGTTCTTC. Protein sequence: CASSDWGAGGTNEQFF.

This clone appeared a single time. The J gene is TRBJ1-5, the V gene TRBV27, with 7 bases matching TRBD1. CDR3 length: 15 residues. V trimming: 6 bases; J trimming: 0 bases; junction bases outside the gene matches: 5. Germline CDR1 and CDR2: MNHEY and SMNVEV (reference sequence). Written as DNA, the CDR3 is TGTGCCAGCAGGCCCGGGACAGTTAGCAATCAGCCCCAGCATTTT. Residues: CASRPGTVSNQPQHF.

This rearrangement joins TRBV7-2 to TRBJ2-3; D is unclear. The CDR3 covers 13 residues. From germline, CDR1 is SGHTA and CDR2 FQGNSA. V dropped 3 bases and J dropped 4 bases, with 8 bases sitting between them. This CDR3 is CASSFNPADTQYF. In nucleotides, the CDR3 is TGTGCCAGCAGCTTCAATCCAGCAGATACGCAGTATTTT. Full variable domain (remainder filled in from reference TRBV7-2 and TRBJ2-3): GAGVSQSPSNKVTEKGKDVELRCDPISGHTALYWYRQSLGQGLEFLIYFQGNSAPDKSGLPSDRFSAERTGGSVSTLTIQRTQQEDSAVYLCASSFNPADTQYFGPGTRLTVL.

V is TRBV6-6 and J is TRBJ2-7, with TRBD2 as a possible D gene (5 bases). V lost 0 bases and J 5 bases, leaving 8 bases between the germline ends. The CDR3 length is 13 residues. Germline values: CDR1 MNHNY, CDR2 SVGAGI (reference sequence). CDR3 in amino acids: CASSYSSGNEQYF. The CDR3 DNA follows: TGTGCCAGCAGTTACTCGTCGGGGAACGAGCAGTACTTC.

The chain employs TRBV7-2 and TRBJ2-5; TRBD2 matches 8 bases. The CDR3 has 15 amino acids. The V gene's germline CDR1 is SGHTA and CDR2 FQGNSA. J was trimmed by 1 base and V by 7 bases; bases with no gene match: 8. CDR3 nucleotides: TGTGCCAGCAACACAGCGGGAGTAGGCCAAGAGACCCAGTACTTC. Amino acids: CASNTAGVGQETQYF.

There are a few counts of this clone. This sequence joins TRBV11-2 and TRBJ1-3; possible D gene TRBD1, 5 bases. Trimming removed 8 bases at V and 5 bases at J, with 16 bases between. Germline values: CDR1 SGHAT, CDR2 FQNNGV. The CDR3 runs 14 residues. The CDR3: CASSGPRVRNTIYF. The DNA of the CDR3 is TGTGCCAGCTCAGGGCCCAGGGTTCGAAACACCATATATTTT.

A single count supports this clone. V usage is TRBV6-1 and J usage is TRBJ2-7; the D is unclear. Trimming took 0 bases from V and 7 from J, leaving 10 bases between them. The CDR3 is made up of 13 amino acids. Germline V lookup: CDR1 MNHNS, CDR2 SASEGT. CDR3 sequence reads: CASSEANTPEQYF. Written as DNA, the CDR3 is TGTGCCAGCAGTGAAGCGAACACACCAGAGCAGTACTTC.

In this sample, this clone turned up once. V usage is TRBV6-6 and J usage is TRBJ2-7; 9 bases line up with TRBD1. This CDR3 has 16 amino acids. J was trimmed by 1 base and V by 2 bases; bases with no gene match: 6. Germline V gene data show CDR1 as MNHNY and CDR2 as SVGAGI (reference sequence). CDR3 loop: CASSYIQTGGSYEQYF. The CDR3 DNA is TGTGCCAGCAGTTACATCCAGACAGGGGGGTCCTACGAGCAGTACTTC.

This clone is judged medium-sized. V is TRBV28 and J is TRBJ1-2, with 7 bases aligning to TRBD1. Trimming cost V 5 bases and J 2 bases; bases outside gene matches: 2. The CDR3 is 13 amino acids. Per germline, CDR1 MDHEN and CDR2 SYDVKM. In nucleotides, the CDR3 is TGTGCCAGCAGTCTACAGGGGAACTATGGCTACACCTTC. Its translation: CASSLQGNYGYTF.

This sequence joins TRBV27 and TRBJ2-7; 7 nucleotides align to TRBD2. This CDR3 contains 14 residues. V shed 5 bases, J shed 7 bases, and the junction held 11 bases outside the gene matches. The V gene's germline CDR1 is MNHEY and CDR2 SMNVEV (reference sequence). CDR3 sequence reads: CASSPHLGSGEQYF. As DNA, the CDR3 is TGTGCCAGCAGTCCCCACTTAGGTAGCGGGGAGCAGTACTTC.

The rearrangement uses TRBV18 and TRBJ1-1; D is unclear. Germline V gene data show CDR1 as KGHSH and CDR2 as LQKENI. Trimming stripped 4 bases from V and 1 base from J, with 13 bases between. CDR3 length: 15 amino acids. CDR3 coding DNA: TGTGCCAGCTCACAGGTGACATTAGGGAACACTGAAGCTTTCTTT. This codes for CASSQVTLGNTEAFF.

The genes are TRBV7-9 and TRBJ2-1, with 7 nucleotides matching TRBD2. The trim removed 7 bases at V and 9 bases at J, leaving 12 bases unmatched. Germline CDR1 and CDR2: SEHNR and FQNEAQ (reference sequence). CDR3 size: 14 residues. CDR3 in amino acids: CASNRGEGRVEQFF. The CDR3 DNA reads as TGTGCCAGCAACCGCGGGGAGGGCCGAGTTGAGCAGTTCTTC.

DNA for the CDR3: TGTGCCAGCAGCCTGATAGCGGGAGGGGGAACCGGGGAGCTGTTTTTT. Protein sequence: CASSLIAGGGTGELFF. This chain uses TRBV5-4 with TRBJ2-2; 11 nucleotides agree with TRBD2. After removal of 4 bases from V and 5 bases from J, the junction contained 7 bases not matched to a gene. The germline V gene has CDR1 SGHNT and CDR2 YYREEE (reference sequence). The CDR3 consists of 16 residues.

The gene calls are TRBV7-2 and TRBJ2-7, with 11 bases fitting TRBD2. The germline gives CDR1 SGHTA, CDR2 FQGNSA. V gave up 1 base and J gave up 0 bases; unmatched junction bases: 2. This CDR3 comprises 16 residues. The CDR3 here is CASSLGTSGLSYEQYF. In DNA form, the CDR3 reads TGTGCCAGCAGCTTAGGGACTAGCGGGCTCTCCTACGAGCAGTACTTC.

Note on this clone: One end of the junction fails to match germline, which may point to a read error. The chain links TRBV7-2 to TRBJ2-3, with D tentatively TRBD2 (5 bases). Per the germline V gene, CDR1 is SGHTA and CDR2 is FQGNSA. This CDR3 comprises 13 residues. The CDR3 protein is CASRRSSTDTQYF. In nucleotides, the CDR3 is TGTGCCAGCAGACGCTCTAGCACCGATACGCAGTATTTT.

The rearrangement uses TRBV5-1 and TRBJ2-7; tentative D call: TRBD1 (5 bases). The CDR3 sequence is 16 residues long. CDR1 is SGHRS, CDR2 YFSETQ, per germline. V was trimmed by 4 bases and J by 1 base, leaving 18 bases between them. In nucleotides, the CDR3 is TGCGCCAGCAGCCCCATGGGCTCAGGGTCGTCCTACGAGCAGTACTTC. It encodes CASSPMGSGSSYEQYF.

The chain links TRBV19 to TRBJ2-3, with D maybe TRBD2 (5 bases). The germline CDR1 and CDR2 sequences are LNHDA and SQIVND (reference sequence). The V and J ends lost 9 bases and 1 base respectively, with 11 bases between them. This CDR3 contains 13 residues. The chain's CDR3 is CASKADGTDTQYF. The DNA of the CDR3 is TGTGCCAGCAAAGCGGATGGCACAGATACGCAGTATTTT. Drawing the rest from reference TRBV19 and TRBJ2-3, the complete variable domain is DGGITQSPKYLFRKEGQNVTLSCEQNLNHDAMYWYRQDPGQGLRLIYYSQIVNDFQKGDIAEGYSVSREKKESFPLTVTSAQKNPTAFYLCASKADGTDTQYFGPGTRLTVL.

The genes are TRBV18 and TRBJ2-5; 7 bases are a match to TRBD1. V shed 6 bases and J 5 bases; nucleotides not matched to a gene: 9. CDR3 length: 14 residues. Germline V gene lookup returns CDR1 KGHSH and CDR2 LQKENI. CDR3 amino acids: CASSQPGQMETQYF. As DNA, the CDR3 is TGTGCCAGCTCGCAACCGGGACAGATGGAGACCCAGTACTTC.

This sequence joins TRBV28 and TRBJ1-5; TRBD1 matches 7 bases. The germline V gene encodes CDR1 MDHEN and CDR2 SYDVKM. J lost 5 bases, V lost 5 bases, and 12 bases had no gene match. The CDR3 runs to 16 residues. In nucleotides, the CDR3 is TGTGCCAGCAGTGGCCGGGGACAGCCAACTCATCAGCCCCAGCATTTT. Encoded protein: CASSGRGQPTHQPQHF. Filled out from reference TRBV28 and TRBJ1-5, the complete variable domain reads DVKVTQSSRYLVKRTGEKVFLECVQDMDHENMFWYRQDPGLGLRLIYFSYDVKMKEKGDIPEGYSVSREKKERFSLILESASTNQTSMYLCASSGRGQPTHQPQHFGDGTRLSIL.